These 32 T cell receptor beta chains originate from one sample sequenced in a study of beta chain features in type 1 diabetes. General study findings and limits: Significant though moderate, a shortening of TCRB CDR3s appeared in all four CD4+ subsets of Type 1 diabetes patients.

These receptors lack a known antigen. The study reverse transcribed the entire isolated RNA, so it sequenced expressed TCRB transcripts. Measured with immunoSEQ multiplex PCR; TCRdb has only the in-frame clones, and not every one. This table has approximately 250,000 clones, around 25% appearing once. Sequenced: naive CD4+ T cells from blood. The receptors shown here come from a woman in her thirties with type 1 diabetes.

The J gene is TRBJ2-5, the V gene TRBV5-1; D possibly corresponds to TRBD2 (6 bases). This CDR3 comprises 14 residues. The germline V gene encodes CDR1 SGHRS and CDR2 YFSETQ. The V gene lost 7 bases and the J gene lost 6 bases, with 19 bases spanning the gap. The CDR3 region is CASGLTAGSKTQYF. The CDR3 coding sequence is TGCGCCAGCGGTCTTACGGCGGGGTCGAAGACCCAGTACTTC.

This chain links TRBV20-1 with TRBJ1-2; D unresolved. The CDR3 loop spans 11 amino acids. Germline-derived CDR1 and CDR2 are DFQATT and SNEGSKA (reference sequence). V lost 2 bases and J 5 bases, leaving 6 bases between the germline ends. The CDR3 sequence: CSARNSYGYTF. CDR3 DNA: TGCAGTGCTAGAAACAGTTATGGCTACACCTTC.

This clone turned up a few times. V is TRBV29-1 and J is TRBJ1-4; 10 bases are a match to TRBD1. The germline CDR1 and CDR2 sequences are SQVTM and ANQGSEA. V lost 3 bases to trimming and J lost 5 bases; unmatched junction nucleotides: 6. The CDR3 extends over 15 amino acids. The CDR3 DNA reads as TGCAGCGTTGATATAGGGGGACAGGGGAATGAAAAACTGTTTTTT. Protein: CSVDIGGQGNEKLFF.

This clone was recorded a few times. The chain carries TRBV30 and TRBJ2-1; possible D gene TRBD1, 5 bases. Germline CDR1 and CDR2: GTSNPN and SVGIG (reference sequence). This CDR3 is 16 amino acids long. V lost 5 bases and J 2 bases, leaving 19 bases between the germline ends. The CDR3 region is CAWGHGAYNPYNEQFF. The CDR3 DNA is TGTGCCTGGGGCCATGGGGCCTATAATCCCTACAATGAGCAGTTCTTC.

This clone appeared a few times. This rearrangement joins TRBV27 to TRBJ2-6; 8 positions match TRBD2. Germline V gene sequence: CDR1 MNHEY, CDR2 SMNVEV (reference sequence). The J segment lost 0 bases and the V segment lost 6 bases, leaving 10 bases of the junction unmatched. This CDR3 is 18 amino acids long. CDR3 sequence reads: CASSGGDLNPSGANVLTF. The CDR3 bases are TGTGCCAGCAGCGGGGGGGACTTAAACCCCTCTGGGGCCAACGTCCTGACTTTC.

This clone was recorded a few times. The V gene is TRBV28, the J gene TRBJ2-7; D perhaps matches TRBD1 (6 bases). CDR1 is MDHEN and CDR2 is SYDVKM in the germline V gene. V was clipped by 4 bases and J by 1 base, with 17 bases between them. The CDR3 length is 16 residues. The CDR3 protein is CASSSHSGQLSYEQYF. The CDR3 nucleotides read TGTGCCAGCAGTTCACATTCCGGACAGCTATCCTACGAGCAGTACTTC.

This chain links TRBV7-3 with TRBJ2-1; 11 bases are shared with TRBD2. The CDR3 extends over 15 amino acids. Germline CDR1 reads SGHTA; CDR2 reads FQGTGA. The J segment lost 6 bases and the V segment lost 5 bases, leaving 6 bases of the junction unmatched. The CDR3 DNA follows: TGTGCCAGCAGCCTCGGGACTAGCGGTATCAATGAGCAGTTCTTC. Translated, it gives CASSLGTSGINEQFF.

V and J are TRBV29-1 and TRBJ2-5; a weak D match, TRBD2 (6 bases). CDR1 and CDR2 from the germline V gene are SQVTM and ANQGSEA. The CDR3 totals 12 residues. Deletions cut 4 bases from V and 1 base from J, with 7 bases between. CDR3 nucleotide sequence: TGCAGCGTTGTTAGCGGCCAAGAGACCCAGTACTTC. Translation gives CSVVSGQETQYF.

The chain employs TRBV18 and TRBJ1-5; 10 bases fit TRBD1. The CDR3 is 15 residues long. Germline assignment: CDR1 KGHSH and CDR2 LQKENI. The V segment lost 5 bases and the J segment 6 bases; nucleotides outside the gene matches: 7. CDR3 coding DNA: TGTGCCAGCTCAGTCCGGGACAGGGGTATTCAGCCCCAGCATTTT. Translated, it gives CASSVRDRGIQPQHF.

This clone has only a few counts. V usage is TRBV29-1 and J usage is TRBJ1-1; TRBD1 agrees at 7 bases. The germline gives CDR1 SQVTM, CDR2 ANQGSEA. The ends lost 5 bases at V and 6 bases at J; junction bases unmatched: 6. The CDR3 runs to 12 residues. CDR3 nucleotide sequence: TGCAGCGTTCATGGGCAGGGGGCTGAAGCTTTCTTT. Protein sequence: CSVHGQGAEAFF.

The genes are TRBV5-6 and TRBJ2-1; D is undetermined. Per germline, CDR1 SGHDT and CDR2 YYEEEE. This CDR3 is 16 amino acids long. V was shortened by 4 bases and J by 2 bases, with 16 bases between the two germline ends. The chain's CDR3 is CASSPIGGAPYNEQFF. CDR3 bases: TGTGCCAGCAGCCCTATAGGTGGAGCCCCCTACAATGAGCAGTTCTTC.

The chain carries TRBV10-3 and TRBJ1-2; no clear D. The CDR3 spans 11 residues. V lost 0 bases, J lost 8 bases, and 4 bases lay in between. Germline V CDR1 and CDR2: ENHRY, SYGVKD. The CDR3 sequence is CAISESRGYTF. The CDR3 DNA reads TGTGCCATCAGTGAGTCTAGAGGCTACACCTTC.

This clone has a single count. V and J are TRBV5-1 and TRBJ2-6, with D unclear. V lost 2 bases and J lost 0, with 6 bases in between. Germline lookup yields CDR1 SGHRS and CDR2 YFSETQ. The CDR3 contains 15 residues. The CDR3, as DNA: TGCGCCAGCAGCTTCTCGGTCTCTGGGGCCAACGTCCTGACTTTC. It translates to CASSFSVSGANVLTF.

This rearrangement joins TRBV6-6 to TRBJ1-1, with 7 positions matching TRBD1. V lost 2 bases, J lost 6 bases, and 3 bases stayed unmatched. Germline CDR1 is MNHNY and CDR2 is SVGAGI (reference sequence). This CDR3 region has 13 residues. CDR3 protein: CASSYDRASEAFF. The CDR3 DNA reads as TGTGCCAGCAGTTACGACAGGGCATCTGAAGCTTTCTTT.

This rearrangement joins TRBV5-6 to TRBJ2-2, with a possible D match to TRBD1 (5 bases). The CDR3 loop spans 14 amino acids. Germline CDR1 is SGHDT and CDR2 is YYEEEE. V shed 1 base and J shed 6 bases, with 10 bases lying between them. The CDR3 loop reads CASSLPGFAGELFF. The CDR3 DNA is TGTGCCAGCAGCTTGCCAGGGTTCGCCGGGGAGCTGTTTTTT.

This clone was picked up a small number of times. This sequence joins TRBV9 and TRBJ2-3, with 8 bases matching TRBD2. This CDR3 has 14 residues. Trimming at V came to 5 bases and at J to 0 bases, leaving 2 bases not matched to a gene. The germline CDR1 and CDR2 sequences are SGDLS and YYNGEE. CDR3 amino acids: CASRAGVSTDTQYF. CDR3 sequence (DNA): TGTGCCAGCAGAGCGGGGGTTAGCACAGATACGCAGTATTTT.

This chain links TRBV28 with TRBJ2-1; tentatively, D is TRBD2 (6 bases). Trimming stripped 4 bases from V and 0 bases from J, with 13 bases between. Germline values: CDR1 MDHEN, CDR2 SYDVKM. The CDR3 contains 16 residues. CDR3 loop: CASSSLAAVSYNEQFF. In DNA form, the CDR3 reads TGTGCCAGCAGTTCCTTAGCGGCAGTCTCCTACAATGAGCAGTTCTTC.

This sequence joins TRBV9 and TRBJ2-5, with D possibly being TRBD1 (6 bases). V dropped 4 bases and J dropped 2 bases, with 12 bases sitting between them. This CDR3 is 14 amino acids long. Germline values: CDR1 SGDLS, CDR2 YYNGEE. In nucleotides, the CDR3 is TGTGCCAGCAGCCCCGCCGGGACACAAGAGACCCAGTACTTC. Translating gives CASSPAGTQETQYF. Full variable domain (outside the CDR3, taken from reference TRBV9 and TRBJ2-5): DSGVTQTPKHLITATGQRVTLRCSPRSGDLSVYWYQQSLDQGLQFLIQYYNGEERAKGNILERFSAQQFPDLHSELNLSSLELGDSALYFCASSPAGTQETQYFGPGTRLLVL.

This clone was detected only a few times. J is TRBJ1-4 and V is TRBV30; tentatively, D is TRBD1 (6 bases). The CDR3 has 15 residues. Trimming removed 0 bases at V and 4 bases at J, with 12 bases between. From germline, CDR1 is GTSNPN and CDR2 SVGIG (reference sequence). The CDR3 nucleotides are TGTGCCTGGAGTGTACTGAGGGGGATTAATGAAAAACTGTTTTTT. Translation gives CAWSVLRGINEKLFF.

The rearrangement uses TRBV5-1 and TRBJ2-2; 11 bases are shared with TRBD2. The germline CDR1 and CDR2 sequences are SGHRS and YFSETQ. The CDR3 extends over 15 amino acids. With V trimmed by 4 bases and J by 5 bases, 4 bases remained unmatched. The CDR3 region has the DNA TGCGCCAGCAGCACCGCTAGCGGGAGGACCGGGGAGCTGTTTTTT. Encoded protein: CASSTASGRTGELFF.

In DNA form, the CDR3 reads TGTGCCAGATCCGGGACTAGCTCCTACAATGAGCAGTTCTTC. The encoded protein is CARSGTSSYNEQFF. The chain combines TRBV7-2 with TRBJ2-1; TRBD2 agrees at 8 bases. The V and J ends lost 9 bases and 0 bases, in that order; junction bases with no gene match: 4. There are 14 residues in the CDR3. Germline loops: CDR1 SGHTA, CDR2 FQGNSA.

CDR3 region: CASSYGTALSSYNEQFF. Here the CDR3 DNA reads TGCGCCAGCAGCTACGGGACAGCTCTCTCCTCCTACAATGAGCAGTTCTTC. The chain couples TRBV5-1 to TRBJ2-1, with 7 bases aligning to TRBD1. The CDR3 sequence is 17 residues long. With 3 bases clipped from V and 0 bases from J, the junction kept 9 bases outside the gene matches. Germline V gene lookup returns CDR1 SGHRS and CDR2 YFSETQ.

This clone showed up just a few times. The chain combines TRBV29-1 with TRBJ2-7; TRBD2 aligns across 11 bases. CDR1 SQVTM and CDR2 ANQGSEA come from the germline V gene. The CDR3 runs 13 residues. The J segment lost 7 bases and the V segment lost 4 bases, leaving 6 bases of the junction unmatched. CDR3 in DNA: TGCAGCGTTGGGGGACTAGCGGACTGGGAGCAGTACTTC. This gives the protein CSVGGLADWEQYF.

V is TRBV9 and J is TRBJ2-2; TRBD2 matches at 16 bases. The CDR3 runs to 18 residues. Losses at the gene ends were 4 bases for V and 5 bases for J; bases not matched to a gene: 8. Germline V gene sequence: CDR1 SGDLS, CDR2 YYNGEE. CDR3 DNA: TGTGCCAGCAGCAGGGGACTAGCGGGAGGGCCGGGAACCGGGGAGCTGTTTTTT. Translation: CASSRGLAGGPGTGELFF.

This sequence joins TRBV29-1 and TRBJ2-7; D is perhaps TRBD1 (6 bases). CDR3 length: 13 residues. The V and J ends lost 6 bases and 1 base respectively, with 13 bases between them. Germline V gene lookup returns CDR1 SQVTM and CDR2 ANQGSEA. The CDR3 DNA follows: TGCAGCGTGCAATGGACAGCGTCCTACGAGCAGTACTTC. The encoded protein is CSVQWTASYEQYF.

The rearrangement links TRBV9 to TRBJ2-2; TRBD2 might be the D (5 bases). Per germline, CDR1 SGDLS and CDR2 YYNGEE. Between the trimmed V and J ends, which lost 0 bases and 5 bases, there was a span of 11 bases. The CDR3 loop spans 15 amino acids. DNA of the CDR3: TGTGCCAGCAGCGTAGTTGCGGGTAGGACCGGGGAGCTGTTTTTT. Translating it yields CASSVVAGRTGELFF.

In regard to this clone: This sample includes further DNA sequences coding for the same CDR3. The chain links TRBV2 to TRBJ1-2; no reliable D call. V lost 4 bases and J lost 2, with 8 bases in between. This CDR3 has 13 residues. Germline V gene sequence: CDR1 SNHLY, CDR2 FYNNEI. CDR3 DNA sequence: TGTGCCAGCAGTGGGACGGGGAACTATGGCTACACCTTC. Its protein product is CASSGTGNYGYTF.

The J gene is TRBJ2-5, the V gene TRBV28, with TRBD2 as a possible D gene (6 bases). The CDR3 totals 14 residues. Germline V CDR1 and CDR2: MDHEN, SYDVKM. Trimming left V 3 bases short and J 5 bases short, with 13 bases between. CDR3 sequence: CASSFSGVAETQYF. Here the CDR3 DNA reads TGTGCCAGCAGTTTCTCGGGAGTCGCTGAGACCCAGTACTTC.

This chain uses TRBV7-8 with TRBJ1-2; D uncertain. This CDR3 has 13 amino acids. Germline CDR1 SGHVS, CDR2 FQNEAQ. Trimming stripped 5 bases from V and 2 bases from J, with 9 bases between. The CDR3 nucleotides read TGTGCCAGCAGCCCTTCACAGAACTATGGCTACACCTTC. Its translation: CASSPSQNYGYTF.

The rearrangement uses TRBV7-2 and TRBJ1-5, with a tentative D call TRBD1 (6 bases). The CDR3 sequence is 18 residues long. V lost 6 bases and J lost 0, with 21 bases in between. Germline CDR1 reads SGHTA; CDR2 reads FQGNSA. CDR3 nucleotide sequence: TGTGCCAGCAGACCCCGGGGGCCCGGGGGGCTTAGCAATCAGCCCCAGCATTTT. Amino acid sequence: CASRPRGPGGLSNQPQHF.

This rearrangement joins TRBV20-1 to TRBJ1-1; D gene ambiguous. Trimming took off 2 bases at V and 2 bases at J, with 3 bases between the two ends. The germline V gene encodes CDR1 DFQATT and CDR2 SNEGSKA (reference sequence). The CDR3 sequence is 11 residues long. This CDR3 is CSARLNTEAFF. Here the CDR3 DNA reads TGCAGTGCTAGACTTAACACTGAAGCTTTCTTT.

This chain uses TRBV4-2 with TRBJ2-7; 13 bases match TRBD2. Germline loops: CDR1 LGHNA, CDR2 YNFKEQ. The CDR3 is 18 residues long. V lost 4 bases and J lost 1; bases outside the gene matches: 10. The CDR3 is CASSRAGTSGTFSYEQYF. CDR3 sequence (DNA): TGTGCCAGCAGCCGAGCCGGGACTAGCGGGACCTTTTCCTACGAGCAGTACTTC.